A selection of T cell receptor beta chains follows, all from one sample in a study of cytomegalovirus exposure and HLA in healthy donors. TCRdb's table, derived via immunoSEQ multiplex PCR, lists solely in-frame clones and lacks some. The sample holds about 75,000 clones. The material sequenced was PBMCs. The receptors shown here come from a man aged 35 to 55 in good health and CMV-seronegative. CDR3s include the opening cysteine and the closing phenylalanine or tryptophan. Fields, in order: V gene, D gene, CDR3 length, clone size, J gene, CDR3 DNA, CDR3 protein. A D gene is named only where the DNA matches it firmly. Rows may omit the clone size; those that give it use once, few, many or a size class.

TRBV18	-	15	-	TRBJ2-2	TGTGCCAGCTCACCACTGGACTCCCTCCGGGGGGAGCTGTTTTTT	CASSPLDSLRGELFF
TRBV6-5	TRBD1	14	-	TRBJ2-2	TGTGCCAGCAGTCGGACAGGGGAAACCGGGGAGCTGTTTTTT	CASSRTGETGELFF
TRBV19	TRBD2	14	-	TRBJ2-1	TGTGCCAGTACCTCCCCGGGACTAGGAAATGAGCAGTTCTTC	CASTSPGLGNEQFF
TRBV30	TRBD2	15	-	TRBJ2-3	TGTGCCCGAACCGATCAGCGGGGGAGCACAGATACGCAGTATTTT	CARTDQRGSTDTQYF
TRBV6-6	TRBD2	14	-	TRBJ2-5	TGTGCCAGCAGTTCCGCGGGGGGGCAAGAGACCCAGTACTTC	CASSSAGGQETQYF
TRBV7-9	-	17	-	TRBJ1-2	TGTGCCAGCAGCTTAGTGGGCAGGGGTGAGGATGGCTATGGCTACACCTTC	CASSLVGRGEDGYGYTF
TRBV29-1	TRBD1	15	-	TRBJ2-7	TGCAGCGTTGACTCTCGGGGACAGGGGGGCTACGAGCAGTACTTC	CSVDSRGQGGYEQYF
TRBV7-3	-	15	-	TRBJ2-3	TGTGCCAGCAGCTTAGGGCGGGGTGCTACAGATACGCAGTATTTT	CASSLGRGATDTQYF
TRBV5-8	TRBD1	14	-	TRBJ2-7	TGTGCCAGCAGCTCGGGACAGGGGGATTACGAGCAGTACTTC	CASSSGQGDYEQYF
TRBV30	TRBD2	13	-	TRBJ2-3	TGTGCCGGGGGTAGCGGGGGGACAGATACGCAGTATTTT	CAGGSGGTDTQYF
TRBV4-1	TRBD1	14	-	TRBJ1-1	TGCGCCAGCAGCCAAGCGGACAGGGGAACTGAAGCTTTCTTT	CASSQADRGTEAFF
TRBV14	-	13	-	TRBJ2-5	TGTGCCAGCAGCCAATGGCAGGGAGAGACCCAGTACTTC	CASSQWQGETQYF
TRBV5-1	-	15	-	TRBJ1-5	TGCGCCAGCAGCCCGGAAGGAAGGTCGGGTCAGCCCCAGCATTTT	CASSPEGRSGQPQHF
TRBV28	-	15	-	TRBJ2-7	TGTGCCAGCAGTACCGCGTACGTGAGCTCCTACGAGCAGTACTTC	CASSTAYVSSYEQYF
TRBV27	TRBD1	16	-	TRBJ2-5	TGTGCCAGCAGTTGGACAGGGGGCGCATCGGGAGAGACCCAGTACTTC	CASSWTGGASGETQYF
TRBV19	-	13	-	TRBJ2-3	TGTGCCAGTAGTATAGGCCCGGCAGATACGCAGTATTTT	CASSIGPADTQYF
TRBV5-1	TRBD1	17	-	TRBJ2-3	TGCGCCAGCAGCTCCTACTCCGGGACAGGGAACACAGATACGCAGTATTTT	CASSSYSGTGNTDTQYF
TRBV4-1	TRBD1	16	-	TRBJ1-1	TGCGCCAGCAGCCAAGACAGATACAGGGGGAACACTGAAGCTTTCTTT	CASSQDRYRGNTEAFF
TRBV7-3	TRBD2	16	-	TRBJ2-5	TGTGCCAGCAGCTTAGTGGGCGGGGGGACGGGAGAGACCCAGTACTTC	CASSLVGGGTGETQYF
TRBV9	TRBD1	16	-	TRBJ2-2	TGTGCCAGCAGCGTCAGGACAGGGATAAACACCGGGGAGCTGTTTTTT	CASSVRTGINTGELFF
TRBV9	-	17	-	TRBJ1-2	TGTGCCAGCAGCGTAGCTACGTTGGGGGGGGGTGACTATGGCTACACCTTC	CASSVATLGGGDYGYTF
TRBV30	-	12	-	TRBJ1-6	TGTGCCTGGAGCCTTCCAGGATCACCCCTCCACTTT	CAWSLPGSPLHF
TRBV7-9	-	16	-	TRBJ2-7	TGTGCCAGCAGCTTAGCGAAGCCATTGGGGGGATACGAGCAGTACTTC	CASSLAKPLGGYEQYF
TRBV5-6	-	14	-	TRBJ2-6	TGTGCCAGCAGCTTCCGCTCTGGGGCCAACGTCCTGACTTTC	CASSFRSGANVLTF
TRBV29-1	-	11	-	TRBJ2-3	TGCAGCGTTGAGGACGGACTTACGCAGTATTTT	CSVEDGLTQYF
TRBV29-1	TRBD1	13	-	TRBJ1-4	TGCAGCGCAACAGGGGATGGTAATGAAAAACTGTTTTTT	CSATGDGNEKLFF
TRBV5-5	TRBD1	14	medium-sized	TRBJ1-2	TGTGCCAGCAGCCTAGAGGACAGGGGGCACGGCTACACCTTC	CASSLEDRGHGYTF
TRBV19	TRBD1	14	-	TRBJ2-7	TGTGCCAGTAGTCCAGGACAGGGTACCTACGAGCAGTACTTC	CASSPGQGTYEQYF
TRBV5-1	TRBD2	14	-	TRBJ2-1	TGCGCCAGCAGCTTACGGGGGGGCACGTATGAGCAGTTCTTC	CASSLRGGTYEQFF
TRBV9	TRBD2	14	-	TRBJ2-1	TGTGCCAGCAGCGTAGAACTAGCGAGCAATGAGCAGTTCTTC	CASSVELASNEQFF
TRBV30	-	10	-	TRBJ2-5	TGTGCCTGCAAAAAAGAGACCCAGTACTTC	CACKKETQYF